Below, 6 T cell receptor beta chains from the same sample are listed, as sequenced in a study of blood T cell repertoires in COVID-19. Using immunoSEQ multiplex PCR, the repertoire was profiled, and TCRdb retains in-frame clones only, with some absent. This table holds about 230,000 clones, roughly 80% found once. The sequenced material came from peripheral blood. The receptors originated from a man aged 45-65 years with active or convalescent COVID-19.

The chain has TRBV4-1 and TRBJ1-1; unclear D gene. V was pared by 3 bases and J by 1 base, with 9 bases between. Germline assignment: CDR1 MGHRA and CDR2 YSYEKL. The CDR3 has 14 amino acids. The DNA for the CDR3 is TGCGCCAGCAGCCAGGCCATAACGAACACTGAAGCTTTCTTT. Protein sequence: CASSQAITNTEAFF.

The chain carries TRBV19 and TRBJ2-3; D call uncertain. The germline V gene has CDR1 LNHDA and CDR2 SQIVND (reference sequence). The CDR3 loop spans 14 amino acids. The germline V and J ends were trimmed by 1 base and 2 bases, with 7 bases remaining between them. The DNA for the CDR3 is TGTGCCAGTAGTATAGGGGCATACACAGATACGCAGTATTTT. Translating gives CASSIGAYTDTQYF.

The J gene is TRBJ2-1, the V gene TRBV4-2, with TRBD2 matching over 10 bases. The CDR3 is made up of 15 amino acids. Germline loops: CDR1 LGHNA, CDR2 YNFKEQ. The V and J ends lost 0 bases and 7 bases, in that order; junction bases with no gene match: 3. In nucleotides, the CDR3 is TGTGCCAGCAGCCAAGATGAGCGGGGGGGAAATGAGCAGTTCTTC. Translation gives CASSQDERGGNEQFF.

This clone was seen a handful of times. The genes are TRBV18 and TRBJ1-3, with TRBD1 as a possible D gene (6 bases). Germline CDR1 is KGHSH and CDR2 is LQKENI. The CDR3 spans 16 residues. V lost 2 bases, J lost 4 bases, and 15 bases lay in between. Here the CDR3 DNA reads TGTGCCAGCTCACCAATGGGCCCAGGGGAAGGAAACACCATATATTTT. Protein: CASSPMGPGEGNTIYF. Based on the CDR3 plus reference TRBV18 and TRBJ1-3, the full variable domain is NAGVMQNPRHLVRRRGQEARLRCSPMKGHSHVYWYRQLPEEGLKFMVYLQKENIIDESGMPKERFSAEFPKEGPSILRIQQVVRGDSAAYFCASSPMGPGEGNTIYFGEGSWLTVV.

The chain combines TRBV9 with TRBJ2-2, with TRBD2 matching over 8 bases. From germline, CDR1 is SGDLS and CDR2 YYNGEE. The CDR3 totals 17 residues. V was pared by 0 bases and J by 4 bases, with 8 bases of the junction left unmatched. CDR3 residues: CASSVAPPSGGTGELFF. Written as DNA, the CDR3 is TGTGCCAGCAGCGTAGCCCCCCCGAGCGGGGGCACCGGGGAGCTGTTTTTT. The whole variable domain, filled in from reference TRBV9 and TRBJ2-2, reads DSGVTQTPKHLITATGQRVTLRCSPRSGDLSVYWYQQSLDQGLQFLIQYYNGEERAKGNILERFSAQQFPDLHSELNLSSLELGDSALYFCASSVAPPSGGTGELFFGEGSRLTVL.

As for this clone: The sample contains more than one DNA sequence encoding this CDR3. The genes are TRBV11-2 and TRBJ1-2, with 7 bases aligning to TRBD1. The CDR3 is 13 residues long. J was trimmed by 5 bases and V by 5 bases; bases with no gene match: 5. Germline V gives CDR1 SGHAT, CDR2 FQNNGV. The CDR3 loop reads CASSPGQDYGYTF. CDR3 DNA: TGTGCCAGCAGCCCTGGACAGGATTATGGCTACACCTTC.